The T cell receptor (beta chain) under discussion was sequenced for a study of radiation and T cells in renal cell carcinoma. Time point of the sample: blood 4 weeks post-SBRT, at nephrectomy. Treatment reported: 15 Gy SBRT to primary tumor, nephrectomy 4 weeks later. Radiation-treated patients gave blood at baseline, week 2 and week 4. Method: immunoSEQ multiplex PCR; TCRdb's copy keeps in-frame clones and lacks some. This sample yields about 150,000 clones, of which around 88% are seen a single time; 17% belongs to the top ten. This CDR3 comprises 16 residues. Trimming pared 2 bases from V and 4 bases from J, leaving 13 bases between. CDR1 SGHDT and CDR2 YYEEEE come from the germline V gene.

This specimen was blood, taken from a patient whose treatment included radiotherapy and nephrectomy. The chain has TRBV5-6 and TRBJ1-6; maybe TRBD1 (5 bases). This clonotype was sampled from a woman in her 50s with renal cell carcinoma. In DNA, the CDR3 is TGTGCCAGCAGCTTACAGGAGCTCCTTTATAATTCACCCCTCCACTTT. Amino acid sequence: CASSLQELLYNSPLHF.